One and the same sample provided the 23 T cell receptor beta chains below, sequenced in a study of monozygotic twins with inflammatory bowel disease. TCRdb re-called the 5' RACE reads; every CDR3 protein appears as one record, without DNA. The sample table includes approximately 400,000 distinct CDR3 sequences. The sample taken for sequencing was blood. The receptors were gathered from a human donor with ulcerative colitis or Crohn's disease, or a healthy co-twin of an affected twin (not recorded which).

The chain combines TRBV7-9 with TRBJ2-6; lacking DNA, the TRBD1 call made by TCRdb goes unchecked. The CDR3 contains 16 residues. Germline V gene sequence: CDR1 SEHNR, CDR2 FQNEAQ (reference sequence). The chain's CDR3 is CASSFLRGSGANVLTF.

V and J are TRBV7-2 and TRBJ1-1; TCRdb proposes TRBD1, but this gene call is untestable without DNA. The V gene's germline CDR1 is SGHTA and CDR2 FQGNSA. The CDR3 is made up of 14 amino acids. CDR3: CASSSRYRGEEAFF. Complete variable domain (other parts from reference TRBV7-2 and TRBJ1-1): GAGVSQSPSNKVTEKGKDVELRCDPISGHTALYWYRQSLGQGLEFLIYFQGNSAPDKSGLPSDRFSAERTGGSVSTLTIQRTQQEDSAVYLCASSSRYRGEEAFFGQGTRLTVV.

The CDR3 protein is CASSLFVSGGTEAFF. The J gene is TRBJ1-1, the V gene TRBV5-4. This CDR3 has 15 amino acids. Looked up from germline, CDR1 is SGHNT and CDR2 is YYREEE (reference sequence).

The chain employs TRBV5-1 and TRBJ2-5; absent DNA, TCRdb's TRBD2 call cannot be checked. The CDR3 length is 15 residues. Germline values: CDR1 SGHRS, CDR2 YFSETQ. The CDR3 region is CASSLSSSGRETQYF.

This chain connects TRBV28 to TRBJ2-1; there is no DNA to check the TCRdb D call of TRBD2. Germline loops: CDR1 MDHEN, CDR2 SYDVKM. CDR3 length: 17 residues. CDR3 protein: CASSFPAGPSSYNEQFF.

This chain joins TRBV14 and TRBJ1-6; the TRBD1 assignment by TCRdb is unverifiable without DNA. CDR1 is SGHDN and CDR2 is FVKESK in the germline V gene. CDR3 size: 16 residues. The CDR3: CASSHLSKDSVSPLHF.

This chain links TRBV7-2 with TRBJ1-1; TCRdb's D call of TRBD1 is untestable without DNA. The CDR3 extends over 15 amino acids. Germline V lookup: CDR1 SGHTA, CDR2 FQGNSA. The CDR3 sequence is CASSLGGNPNTEAFF.

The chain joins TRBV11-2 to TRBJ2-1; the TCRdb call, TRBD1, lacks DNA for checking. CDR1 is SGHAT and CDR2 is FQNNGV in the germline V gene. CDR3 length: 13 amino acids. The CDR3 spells CASSWGTGNEQFF. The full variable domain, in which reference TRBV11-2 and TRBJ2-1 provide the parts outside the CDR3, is EAGVAQSPRYKIIEKRQSVAFWCNPISGHATLYWYQQILGQGPKLLIQFQNNGVVDDSQLPKDRFSAERLKGVDSTLKIQPAKLEDSAVYLCASSWGTGNEQFFGPGTRLTVL.

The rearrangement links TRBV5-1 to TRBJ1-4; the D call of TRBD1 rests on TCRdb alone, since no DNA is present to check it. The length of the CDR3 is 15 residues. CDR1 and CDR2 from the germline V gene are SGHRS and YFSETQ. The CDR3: CASSLRPGPNEKLFF.

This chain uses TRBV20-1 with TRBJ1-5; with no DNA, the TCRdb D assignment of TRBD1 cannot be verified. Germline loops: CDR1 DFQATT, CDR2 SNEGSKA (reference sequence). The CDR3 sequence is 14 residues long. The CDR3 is CSAIGGGGNQPQHF.

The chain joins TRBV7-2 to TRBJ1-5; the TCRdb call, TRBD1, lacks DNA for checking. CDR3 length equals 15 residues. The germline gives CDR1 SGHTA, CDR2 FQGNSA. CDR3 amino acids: CASSLALGHNQPQHF.

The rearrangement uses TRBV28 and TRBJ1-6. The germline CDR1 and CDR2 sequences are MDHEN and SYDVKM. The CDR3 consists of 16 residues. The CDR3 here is CASSRPEGRYNSPLHF.

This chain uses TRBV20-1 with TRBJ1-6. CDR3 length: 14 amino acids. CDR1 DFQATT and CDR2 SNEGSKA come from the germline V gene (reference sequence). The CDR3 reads CSANSDSYNSPLHF.

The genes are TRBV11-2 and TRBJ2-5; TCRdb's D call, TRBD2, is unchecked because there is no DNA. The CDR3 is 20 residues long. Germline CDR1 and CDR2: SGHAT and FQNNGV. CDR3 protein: CASSLGGSLAGGPIQETQYF.

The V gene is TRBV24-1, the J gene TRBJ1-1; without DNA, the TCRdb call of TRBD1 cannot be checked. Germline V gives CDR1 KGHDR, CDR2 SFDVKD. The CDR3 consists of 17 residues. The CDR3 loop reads CATRVLGQNWKDGEAFF.

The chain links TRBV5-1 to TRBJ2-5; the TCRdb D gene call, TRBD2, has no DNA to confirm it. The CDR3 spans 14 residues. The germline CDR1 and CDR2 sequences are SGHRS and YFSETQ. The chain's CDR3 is CASSPEGLGETQYF.

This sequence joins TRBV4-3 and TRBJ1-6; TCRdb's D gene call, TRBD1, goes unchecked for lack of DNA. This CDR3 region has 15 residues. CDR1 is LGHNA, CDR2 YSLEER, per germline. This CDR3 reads CASSQDRQGNSPLHF.

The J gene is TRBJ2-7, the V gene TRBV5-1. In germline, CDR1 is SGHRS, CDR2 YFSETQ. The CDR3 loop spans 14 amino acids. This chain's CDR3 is CASSASRNNYEQYF.

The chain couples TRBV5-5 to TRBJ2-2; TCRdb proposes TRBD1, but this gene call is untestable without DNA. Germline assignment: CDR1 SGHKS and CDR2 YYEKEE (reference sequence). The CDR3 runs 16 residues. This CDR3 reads CASSPRDGRGTGELFF.

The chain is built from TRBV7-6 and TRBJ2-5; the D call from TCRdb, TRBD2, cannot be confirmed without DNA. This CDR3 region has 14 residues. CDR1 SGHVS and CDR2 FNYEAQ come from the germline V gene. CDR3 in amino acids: CASSFLGGVETQYF. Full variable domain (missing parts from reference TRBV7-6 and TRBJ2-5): GAGVSQSPRYKVTKRGQDVALRCDPISGHVSLYWYRQALGQGPEFLTYFNYEAQQDKSGLPNDRFSAERPEGSISTLTIQRTEQRDSAMYRCASSFLGGVETQYFGPGTRLLVL.

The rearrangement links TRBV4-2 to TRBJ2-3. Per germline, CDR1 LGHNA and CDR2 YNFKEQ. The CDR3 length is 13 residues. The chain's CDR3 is CASSQDGADTQYF.

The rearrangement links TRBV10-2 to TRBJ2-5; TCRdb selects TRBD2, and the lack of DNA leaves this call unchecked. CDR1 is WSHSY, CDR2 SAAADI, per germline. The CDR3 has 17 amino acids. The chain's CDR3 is CASSESRQGRFLETQYF.

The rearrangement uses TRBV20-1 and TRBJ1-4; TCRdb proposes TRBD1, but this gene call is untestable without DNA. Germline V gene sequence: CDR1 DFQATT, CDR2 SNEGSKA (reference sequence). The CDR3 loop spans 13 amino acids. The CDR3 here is CSAKLTGYEKLFF.